The 29 T cell receptor beta chains in this list originate from one sample, sequenced in a study of blood T cell repertoires in COVID-19. The method was immunoSEQ multiplex PCR; TCRdb's version includes in-frame clones alone and lacks a portion of them. The table records fewer than 45,000 clones, about 90% of them present only once. Sequencing was done on a sample of peripheral blood. The receptors were gathered from an elderly man with active COVID-19.

The chain has TRBV7-9 and TRBJ2-3; 10 bases are shared with TRBD2. Germline CDR1 is SEHNR and CDR2 is FQNEAQ (reference sequence). The ends lost 5 bases at V and 4 bases at J; junction bases unmatched: 9. The CDR3 is 16 residues long. CDR3 sequence (DNA): TGTGCCAGCAGCACAGCGGGAGGGAGAGGATCAGATACGCAGTATTTT. Translating gives CASSTAGGRGSDTQYF.

V gene TRBV7-2 combines with J gene TRBJ2-7; perhaps TRBD2 as D (6 bases). The CDR3 contains 15 residues. Germline V gives CDR1 SGHTA, CDR2 FQGNSA. Trimming left V 1 base short and J 2 bases short, with 12 bases between. The CDR3 here is CASSLGTSRTYEQYF. The CDR3 DNA follows: TGTGCCAGCAGCTTAGGTACTAGCCGGACCTACGAGCAGTACTTC.

CDR3 nucleotides: TGTGCCAGCAGCCCCCCGGGATTGGACTACAATGAGCAGTTCTTC. Its protein is CASSPPGLDYNEQFF. The chain recombines TRBV9 with TRBJ2-1; possible D gene TRBD2, 5 bases. The V end was cut by 4 bases, the J end by 3 bases, with 14 bases between. Germline V gene data show CDR1 as SGDLS and CDR2 as YYNGEE. The CDR3 has 15 amino acids.

The CDR3 is CASSPSGGTYNEQFF. Written as DNA, the CDR3 is TGCGCCAGCAGTCCGTCGGGGGGGACCTACAATGAGCAGTTCTTC. The V call is TRBV5-1, the J call TRBJ2-1; 8 nucleotides match TRBD2. This CDR3 has 15 amino acids. Unmatched junction bases numbered 6, after V lost 5 bases and J lost 2 bases. Germline assignment: CDR1 SGHRS and CDR2 YFSETQ.

The genes are TRBV7-9 and TRBJ2-5, with TRBD1 as a possible D gene (5 bases). The length of the CDR3 is 13 residues. V lost 7 bases to trimming and J lost 5 bases, with 14 bases between them. Germline values: CDR1 SEHNR, CDR2 FQNEAQ (reference sequence). The CDR3 region has the DNA TGTGCCAGCATGGAAGGGGCACGGGAGACCCAGTACTTC. The encoded protein is CASMEGARETQYF.

The chain employs TRBV11-3 and TRBJ2-1; 9 nucleotides match TRBD2. The CDR3 is 16 amino acids. Germline V gene lookup returns CDR1 SGHNT and CDR2 YENEEA. Trimming cost V 1 base and J 7 bases; bases outside gene matches: 8. The CDR3 region is CASSLGHSGRSNEQFF. As DNA, the CDR3 is TGTGCCAGCAGCTTAGGGCATAGCGGGAGAAGTAATGAGCAGTTCTTC.

This CDR3 reads CASRLAGTGTGYTF. CDR3 coding DNA: TGTGCCAGCAGGCTGGCCGGGACAGGGACTGGCTACACCTTC. The chain uses TRBV28 and TRBJ1-2, with 9 nucleotides matching TRBD1. The CDR3 runs to 14 residues. CDR1 is MDHEN, CDR2 SYDVKM, per germline. V was clipped by 6 bases and J by 7 bases; unmatched bases: 9.

This clone was seen only once. The chain employs TRBV19 and TRBJ1-2; 7 bases match TRBD1. V was pared by 3 bases and J by 4 bases, with 5 bases of the junction left unmatched. The CDR3 totals 14 residues. Germline V lookup: CDR1 LNHDA, CDR2 SQIVND (reference sequence). The CDR3: CASSIPGQSYGYTF. CDR3 nucleotide sequence: TGTGCCAGTAGTATCCCGGGACAGAGCTATGGCTACACCTTC.

The CDR3: CASRYTSSDTQYF. The CDR3 nucleotides are TGTGCCAGCAGGTATACAAGTTCAGATACGCAGTATTTT. This chain joins TRBV6-5 and TRBJ2-3; the D is unclear. Germline V lookup: CDR1 MNHEY, CDR2 SVGAGI. V dropped 6 bases and J dropped 4 bases, with 11 bases sitting between them. This CDR3 has 13 residues.

The chain combines TRBV6-5 with TRBJ2-1, with a weak D call TRBD2 (5 bases). V was pared by 7 bases and J by 9 bases, with 19 bases between. Germline lookup yields CDR1 MNHEY and CDR2 SVGAGI. This CDR3 is 14 amino acids long. CDR3: CASNRGSLGPEQFF. For the CDR3, the DNA is TGTGCCAGCAACAGAGGGTCTTTGGGTCCTGAGCAGTTCTTC.

The rearrangement joins TRBV3-1 (or the pseudogene TRBV3-2) to TRBJ2-7; TRBD1 is a possible D gene (6 bases). This CDR3 has 15 residues. Trimming removed 5 bases from V and 6 bases from J, with 20 bases in between. Per germline, CDR1 LGHDT and CDR2 YNNKEL (reference sequence). The CDR3 here is CASSIQGRGGGEQYF. The CDR3 DNA reads as TGTGCCAGCAGCATCCAAGGCAGGGGCGGCGGCGAGCAGTACTTC.

This chain links TRBV4-3 with TRBJ2-7; 7 bases fit TRBD1. The CDR3 is made up of 15 amino acids. The V segment lost 3 bases and the J segment 0 bases; nucleotides outside the gene matches: 5. In germline, CDR1 is LGHNA, CDR2 YSLEER. The DNA of the CDR3 is TGCGCCAGCAGCCAGTACAGGGGTCCCTCCTACGAGCAGTACTTC. Translation gives CASSQYRGPSYEQYF.

The chain links TRBV7-2 to TRBJ2-5, with D tentatively TRBD2 (6 bases). With 1 base removed from V and 1 base from J, the gap between germline ends came to 10 bases. This CDR3 comprises 15 residues. The germline CDR1 and CDR2 sequences are SGHTA and FQGNSA. The CDR3: CASSLVAAVQETQYF. The CDR3 DNA reads as TGTGCCAGCAGCTTAGTAGCGGCAGTCCAAGAGACCCAGTACTTC.

This chain uses TRBV2 with TRBJ1-4, with 8 bases matching TRBD1. There are 15 residues in the CDR3. Per germline, CDR1 SNHLY and CDR2 FYNNEI. Unmatched junction bases numbered 11, after V lost 7 bases and J lost 7 bases. DNA for the CDR3: TGTGCCAGCATCACACCGGGACAGGACTCTGAAAAACTGTTTTTT. Its translation is CASITPGQDSEKLFF.

This clone was detected once. The V and J genes are TRBV19 and TRBJ2-7; 7 bases agree with TRBD1. Germline CDR1 reads LNHDA; CDR2 reads SQIVND (reference sequence). Trimming took 5 bases from V and 0 from J; bases not matched to a gene: 4. The CDR3 is 14 amino acids. The CDR3 DNA reads as TGTGCCAGTAGTCGTGCAGGGGGCTCCTACGAGCAGTACTTC. The encoded protein is CASSRAGGSYEQYF.

The chain carries TRBV19 and TRBJ1-2; 8 nucleotides match TRBD1. This CDR3 is 14 amino acids long. Germline assignment: CDR1 LNHDA and CDR2 SQIVND (reference sequence). Trimming cost V 3 bases and J 5 bases; bases outside gene matches: 5. The CDR3 here is CASSIGQGAYGYTF. The CDR3 DNA follows: TGTGCCAGTAGTATTGGCCAGGGGGCGTATGGCTACACCTTC. The full variable domain, in which reference TRBV19 and TRBJ1-2 provide the parts outside the CDR3, is DGGITQSPKYLFRKEGQNVTLSCEQNLNHDAMYWYRQDPGQGLRLIYYSQIVNDFQKGDIAEGYSVSREKKESFPLTVTSAQKNPTAFYLCASSIGQGAYGYTFGSGTRLTVV.

The chain recombines TRBV5-1 with TRBJ1-4; 9 bases match TRBD1. Germline loops: CDR1 SGHRS, CDR2 YFSETQ. The V and J ends lost 4 bases and 2 bases, in that order; junction bases with no gene match: 3. This CDR3 has 15 residues. The CDR3 sequence is CASSNDRGTNEKLFF. In DNA form, the CDR3 reads TGCGCCAGCAGCAATGACAGGGGGACTAATGAAAAACTGTTTTTT.

The V gene is TRBV3-1 (or the pseudogene TRBV3-2), the J gene TRBJ1-2; D is unclear. From germline, CDR1 is LGHDT and CDR2 YNNKEL (reference sequence). CDR3 size: 13 residues. The V end was cut by 4 bases, the J end by 8 bases, with 14 bases between. The CDR3 region has the DNA TGTGCCAGCAGCCCGACACCAATTGACGGCTACACCTTC. It encodes CASSPTPIDGYTF.

This clone was observed a handful of times. V is TRBV7-9 and J is TRBJ1-6; maybe TRBD1 (5 bases). The CDR3 is made up of 14 amino acids. Trimming left V 0 bases short and J 13 bases short, with 13 bases between. Germline assignment: CDR1 SEHNR and CDR2 FQNEAQ (reference sequence). The CDR3 loop is CASSLAMGQPPLHF. CDR3 DNA sequence: TGTGCCAGCAGCTTAGCTATGGGGCAGCCGCCCCTCCACTTT.

The chain uses TRBV15 and TRBJ2-3; 7 bases fit TRBD2. This CDR3 has 16 residues. Trimming took 0 bases from V and 3 from J; bases not matched to a gene: 6. Germline CDR1 is LNHNV and CDR2 is YYDKDF (reference sequence). This CDR3 is CATSRDTGRITDTQYF. CDR3 sequence (DNA): TGTGCCACCAGCAGAGATACCGGGAGGATAACAGATACGCAGTATTTT.

This clone was counted between two and nine times. The gene calls are TRBV29-1 and TRBJ2-7, with 9 bases aligning to TRBD1. Germline V gene lookup returns CDR1 SQVTM and CDR2 ANQGSEA. The CDR3 extends over 15 amino acids. After removal of 2 bases from V and 3 bases from J, the junction contained 8 bases not matched to a gene. The CDR3 region is CSVEKGTGQGYEQYF. The CDR3 nucleotides read TGCAGCGTTGAAAAGGGAACGGGACAGGGCTACGAGCAGTACTTC.

This rearrangement joins TRBV7-9 to TRBJ1-3, with unresolved D. Germline values: CDR1 SEHNR, CDR2 FQNEAQ (reference sequence). V gave up 2 bases and J gave up 0 bases, with 11 bases separating them. The length of the CDR3 is 16 residues. The CDR3, as DNA: TGTGCCAGCAGCTTAAATTTCCTCGTCTCTGGAAACACCATATATTTT. It encodes CASSLNFLVSGNTIYF.

This sequence joins TRBV7-2 and TRBJ2-5; 12 nucleotides align to TRBD2. Germline CDR1 is SGHTA and CDR2 is FQGNSA. J gave up 2 bases and V 1 base, and 2 bases lay outside the gene matches. This CDR3 is built from 16 residues. The CDR3 region is CASSLGLAGGQETQYF. CDR3 nucleotides: TGTGCCAGCAGCTTAGGGCTAGCGGGAGGGCAAGAGACCCAGTACTTC.

The chain employs TRBV6-1 and TRBJ2-1; 8 bases align to TRBD1. In germline, CDR1 is MNHNS, CDR2 SASEGT. The V gene end was trimmed by 3 bases and the J gene end by 7 bases; junction bases not matched to a gene: 11. The CDR3 length is 16 residues. The CDR3 sequence: CASSDVSRGRRNEQFF. The CDR3 nucleotides are TGTGCCAGCAGTGACGTCAGCAGGGGGCGGCGGAATGAGCAGTTCTTC.

In this sample, this clone turned up a few times. The rearrangement links TRBV6-2 or TRBV6-3 to TRBJ2-5; 7 nucleotides agree with TRBD2. The germline CDR1 and CDR2 sequences are MNHEY and SVGEGT. The CDR3 is 13 residues long. J was trimmed by 5 bases and V by 6 bases; bases with no gene match: 6. The CDR3 loop is CASSPSGIETQYF. The DNA for the CDR3 is TGTGCCAGCAGCCCAAGCGGGATTGAGACCCAGTACTTC.

In this sample, this clone turned up a few times. The chain recombines TRBV9 with TRBJ2-7; 11 bases line up with TRBD2. V shed 0 bases and J 9 bases; nucleotides not matched to a gene: 8. This CDR3 region has 15 residues. Per germline, CDR1 SGDLS and CDR2 YYNGEE. This CDR3 is CASSVAELAGAGQYF. CDR3 DNA: TGTGCCAGCAGCGTAGCTGAACTAGCGGGAGCGGGGCAGTACTTC.

The chain couples TRBV30 to TRBJ2-3, with unresolved D. This CDR3 region has 13 residues. Germline CDR1 and CDR2: GTSNPN and SVGIG (reference sequence). V was shortened by 3 bases and J by 0 bases, with 7 bases between the two germline ends. In nucleotides, the CDR3 is TGTGCCTGGAGCTTAGCTAGCACAGATACGCAGTATTTT. Protein product: CAWSLASTDTQYF.

This clone was counted between two and nine times. V is TRBV5-6 and J is TRBJ2-3; D ambiguous. V was shortened by 3 bases and J by 3 bases, with 17 bases between the two germline ends. This CDR3 has 16 residues. Germline loops: CDR1 SGHDT, CDR2 YYEEEE. CDR3 sequence reads: CASSSRSRVLTDTQYF. The CDR3 coding sequence is TGTGCCAGCAGCTCACGGTCTCGGGTATTGACAGATACGCAGTATTTT. The full variable domain, its missing parts supplied by reference TRBV5-6 and TRBJ2-3, is DAGVTQSPTHLIKTRGQQVTLRCSPKSGHDTVSWYQQALGQGPQFIFQYYEEEERQRGNFPDRFSGHQFPNYSSELNVNALLLGDSALYLCASSSRSRVLTDTQYFGPGTRLTVL.

The rearrangement uses TRBV7-2 and TRBJ1-1, with D maybe TRBD1 (5 bases). Trimming stripped 4 bases from V and 10 bases from J, with 16 bases between. CDR3 length equals 13 residues. Germline CDR1 reads SGHTA; CDR2 reads FQGNSA. The CDR3 spells CASSSFMGGGAFF. CDR3 sequence (DNA): TGTGCCAGCAGCTCCTTTATGGGGGGGGGAGCTTTCTTT.